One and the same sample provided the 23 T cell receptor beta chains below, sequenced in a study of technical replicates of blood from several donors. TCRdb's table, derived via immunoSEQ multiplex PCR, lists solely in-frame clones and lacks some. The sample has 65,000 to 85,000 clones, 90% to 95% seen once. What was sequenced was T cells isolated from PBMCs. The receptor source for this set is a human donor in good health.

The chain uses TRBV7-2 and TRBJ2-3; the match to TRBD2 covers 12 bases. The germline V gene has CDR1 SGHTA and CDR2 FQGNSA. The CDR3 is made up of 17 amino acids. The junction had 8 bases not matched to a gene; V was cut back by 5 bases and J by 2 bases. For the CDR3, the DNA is TGTGCCAGCAGCGTTGGACTAGCGGGGCTATCCACAGATACGCAGTATTTT. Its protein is CASSVGLAGLSTDTQYF.

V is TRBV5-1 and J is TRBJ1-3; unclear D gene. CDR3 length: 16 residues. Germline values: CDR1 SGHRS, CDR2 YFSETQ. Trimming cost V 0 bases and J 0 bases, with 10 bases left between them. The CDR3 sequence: CASSLDSPFSGNTIYF. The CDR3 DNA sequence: TGCGCCAGCAGCTTGGACAGCCCCTTCTCTGGAAACACCATATATTTT.

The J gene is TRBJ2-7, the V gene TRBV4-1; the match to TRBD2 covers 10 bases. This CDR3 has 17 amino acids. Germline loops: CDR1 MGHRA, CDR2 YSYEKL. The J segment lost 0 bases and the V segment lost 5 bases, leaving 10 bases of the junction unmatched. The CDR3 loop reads CASSSGTSELLSYEQYF. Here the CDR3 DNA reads TGCGCCAGCAGCTCCGGGACTAGCGAATTACTCTCCTACGAGCAGTACTTC.

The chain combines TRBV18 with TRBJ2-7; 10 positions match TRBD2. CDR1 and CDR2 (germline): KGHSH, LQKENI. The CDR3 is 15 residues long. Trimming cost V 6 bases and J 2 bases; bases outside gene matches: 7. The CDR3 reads CASSPSGRLPYEQYF. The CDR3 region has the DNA TGTGCCAGCTCCCCTAGCGGGAGACTACCCTACGAGCAGTACTTC.

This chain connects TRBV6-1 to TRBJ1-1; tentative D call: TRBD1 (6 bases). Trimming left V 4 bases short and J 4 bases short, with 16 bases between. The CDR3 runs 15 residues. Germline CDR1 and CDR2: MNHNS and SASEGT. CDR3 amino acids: CASSGVREGGTEAFF. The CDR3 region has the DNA TGTGCCAGCAGTGGAGTCAGGGAAGGGGGCACTGAAGCTTTCTTT.

Written as DNA, the CDR3 is TGTGCCAGCAGCTGGCCGAATGGGACTTCTGGAAACACCATATATTTT. Protein: CASSWPNGTSGNTIYF. J is TRBJ1-3 and V is TRBV5-4; D possibly corresponds to TRBD1 (5 bases). Germline V gives CDR1 SGHNT, CDR2 YYREEE (reference sequence). Trimming removed 3 bases from V and 1 base from J, with 14 bases in between. CDR3 size: 16 residues. The full variable domain, in which reference TRBV5-4 and TRBJ1-3 provide the parts outside the CDR3, is ETGVTQSPTHLIKTRGQQVTLRCSSQSGHNTVSWYQQALGQGPQFIFQYYREEENGRGNFPPRFSGLQFPNYSSELNVNALELDDSALYLCASSWPNGTSGNTIYFGEGSWLTVV.

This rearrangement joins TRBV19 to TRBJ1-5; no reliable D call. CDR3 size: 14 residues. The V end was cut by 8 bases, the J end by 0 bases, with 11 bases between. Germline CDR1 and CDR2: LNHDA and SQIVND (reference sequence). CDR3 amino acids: CASSESYSNQPQHF. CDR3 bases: TGTGCCAGTTCGGAGTCCTATAGCAATCAGCCCCAGCATTTT.

The CDR3 is CASSYGRVSNEKLFF. The CDR3 region has the DNA TGTGCCAGCAGTTACGGGAGGGTTTCTAATGAAAAACTGTTTTTT. This chain connects TRBV6-6 to TRBJ1-4; D gene ambiguous. The germline V gene encodes CDR1 MNHNY and CDR2 SVGAGI (reference sequence). The germline V and J ends were trimmed by 2 bases and 3 bases, with 10 bases remaining between them. The CDR3 runs 15 residues.

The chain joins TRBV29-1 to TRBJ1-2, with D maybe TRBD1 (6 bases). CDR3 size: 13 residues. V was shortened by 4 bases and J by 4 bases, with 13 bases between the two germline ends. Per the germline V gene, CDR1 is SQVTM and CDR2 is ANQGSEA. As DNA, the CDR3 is TGCAGCGTTGCAAGGGGGGAGGGCTATGGCTACACCTTC. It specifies CSVARGEGYGYTF.

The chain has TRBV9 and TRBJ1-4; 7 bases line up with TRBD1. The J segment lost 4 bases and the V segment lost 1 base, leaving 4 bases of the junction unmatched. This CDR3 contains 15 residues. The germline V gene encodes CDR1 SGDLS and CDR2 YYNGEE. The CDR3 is CASSVLTGLNEKLFF. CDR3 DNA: TGTGCCAGCAGCGTATTGACAGGGCTTAATGAAAAACTGTTTTTT.

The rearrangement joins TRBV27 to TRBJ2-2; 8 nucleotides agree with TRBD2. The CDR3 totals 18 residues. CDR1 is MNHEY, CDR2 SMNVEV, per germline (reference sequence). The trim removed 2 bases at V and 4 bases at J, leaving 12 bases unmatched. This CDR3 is CASSLMFVGGVGTGELFF. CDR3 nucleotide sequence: TGTGCCAGCAGTTTAATGTTCGTCGGGGGGGTGGGCACCGGGGAGCTGTTTTTT.

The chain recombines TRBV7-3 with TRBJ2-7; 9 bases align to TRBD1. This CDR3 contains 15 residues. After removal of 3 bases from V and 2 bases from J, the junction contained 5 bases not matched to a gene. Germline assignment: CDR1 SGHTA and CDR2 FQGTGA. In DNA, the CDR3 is TGTGCCAGCAGCTTTTCGGGACAGGGCACCTACGAGCAGTACTTC. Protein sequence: CASSFSGQGTYEQYF.

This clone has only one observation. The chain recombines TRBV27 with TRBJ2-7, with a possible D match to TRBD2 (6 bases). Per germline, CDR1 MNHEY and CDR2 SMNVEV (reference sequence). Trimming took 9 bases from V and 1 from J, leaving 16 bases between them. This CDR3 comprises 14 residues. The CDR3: CASSPRSGSYEQYF. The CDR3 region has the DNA TGTGCCAGTTCCCCCAGAAGCGGGTCCTACGAGCAGTACTTC.

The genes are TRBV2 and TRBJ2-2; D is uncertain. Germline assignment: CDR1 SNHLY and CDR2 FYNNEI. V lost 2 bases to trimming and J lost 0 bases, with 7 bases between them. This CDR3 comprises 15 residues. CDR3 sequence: CASSEFSPNTGELFF. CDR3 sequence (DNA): TGTGCCAGCAGTGAATTCTCCCCGAACACCGGGGAGCTGTTTTTT.

CDR3 loop: CAISELKETQYF. In DNA, the CDR3 is TGTGCCATCAGTGAGTTAAAAGAGACCCAGTACTTC. The rearrangement uses TRBV10-3 and TRBJ2-5, with D hard to call. V was shortened by 1 base and J by 3 bases, with 3 bases between the two germline ends. The CDR3 runs 12 residues. Germline loops: CDR1 ENHRY, CDR2 SYGVKD.

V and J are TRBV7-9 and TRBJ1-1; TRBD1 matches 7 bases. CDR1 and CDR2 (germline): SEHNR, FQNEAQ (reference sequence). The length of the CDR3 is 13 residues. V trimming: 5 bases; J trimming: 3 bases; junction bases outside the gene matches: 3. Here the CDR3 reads CASSIRGDTEAFF. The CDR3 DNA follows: TGTGCCAGCAGCATCAGGGGGGACACTGAAGCTTTCTTT.

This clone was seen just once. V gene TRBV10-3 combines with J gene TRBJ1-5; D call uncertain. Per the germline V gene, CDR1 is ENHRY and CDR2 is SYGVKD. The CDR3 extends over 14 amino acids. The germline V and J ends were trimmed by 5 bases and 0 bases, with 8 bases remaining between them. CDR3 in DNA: TGTGCCATCAGTCCTACGAATAGCAATCAGCCCCAGCATTTT. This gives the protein CAISPTNSNQPQHF.

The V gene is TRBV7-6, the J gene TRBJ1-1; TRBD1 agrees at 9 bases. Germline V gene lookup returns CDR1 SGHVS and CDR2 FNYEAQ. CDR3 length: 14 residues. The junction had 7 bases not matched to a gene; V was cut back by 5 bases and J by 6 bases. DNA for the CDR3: TGTGCCAGCAGCACCAGGGACAGGGTTTCTGAAGCTTTCTTT. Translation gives CASSTRDRVSEAFF.

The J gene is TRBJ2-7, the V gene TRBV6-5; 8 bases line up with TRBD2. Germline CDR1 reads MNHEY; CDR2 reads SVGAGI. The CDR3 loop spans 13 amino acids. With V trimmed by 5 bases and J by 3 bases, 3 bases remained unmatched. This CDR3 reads CASSSGSDYEQYF. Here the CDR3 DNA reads TGTGCCAGCAGTAGCGGGAGTGACTACGAGCAGTACTTC.

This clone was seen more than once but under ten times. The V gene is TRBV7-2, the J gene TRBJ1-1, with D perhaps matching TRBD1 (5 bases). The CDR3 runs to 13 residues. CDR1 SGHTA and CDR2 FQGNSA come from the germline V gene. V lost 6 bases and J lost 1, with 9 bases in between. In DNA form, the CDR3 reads TGTGCCAGCAGTCTTACAGGGAACACTGAAGCTTTCTTT. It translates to CASSLTGNTEAFF.

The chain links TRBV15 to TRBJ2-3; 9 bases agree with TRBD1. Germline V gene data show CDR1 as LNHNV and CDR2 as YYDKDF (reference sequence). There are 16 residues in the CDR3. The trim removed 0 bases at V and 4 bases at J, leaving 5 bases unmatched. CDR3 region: CATSRERDRVADTQYF. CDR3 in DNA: TGTGCCACCAGCAGAGAAAGGGACAGGGTAGCAGATACGCAGTATTTT.

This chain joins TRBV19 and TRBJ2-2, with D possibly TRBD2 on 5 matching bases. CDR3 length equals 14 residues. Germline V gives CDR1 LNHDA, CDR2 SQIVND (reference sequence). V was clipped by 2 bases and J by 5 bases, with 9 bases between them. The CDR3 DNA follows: TGTGCCAGTAGTATACATAGCGCGACCGGGGAGCTGTTTTTT. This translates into CASSIHSATGELFF.

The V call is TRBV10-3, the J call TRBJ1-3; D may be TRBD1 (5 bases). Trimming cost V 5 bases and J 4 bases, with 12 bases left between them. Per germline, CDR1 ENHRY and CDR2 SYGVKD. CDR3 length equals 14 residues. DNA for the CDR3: TGTGCCATCAGTAGCACAGGCCAAGGAAACACCATATATTTT. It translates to CAISSTGQGNTIYF.